The next 28 T cell receptor beta chains were all read from a single sample in a study of T-cell memory formation after mild COVID-19 (dated by TCRdb to the early 2020s). The library came from 5' RACE. Sequencing relied on an Illumina NovaSeq 6000. Through fastp at Q25 and MiXCR, TCRdb rebuilt clones from the public reads, retaining in-frame beta chains. Each record represents a unique CDR3 protein, reported with the most common genes and DNA among its rows. The sample table records hundreds of thousands of distinct CDR3 sequences; approximately 16% of these occur just once. The ten largest account for under 25% of the sample. The sample comprised PBMCs or a T cell subset sorted from them (not recorded which). These TCRs come from a young man who had mild COVID-19 (a few samples of this study predate the infection). The sample titles of this study are shuffled in the database, so cell type and time point are left out; the donor was told from shared clones.

This clonotype was detected a few times. The rearrangement joins TRBV6-2 or TRBV6-3 to TRBJ2-1; D is uncertain. V gave up 7 bases and J gave up 16 bases, with 17 bases separating them. This CDR3 comprises 11 residues. Germline V gene lookup returns CDR1 MNHEY and CDR2 SVGEGT. The CDR3 DNA reads TGTGCCAGCACCCAAGGTTGGGCAACCTTCTTC. It encodes CASTQGWATFF.

This clonotype was seen only once. The gene calls are TRBV4-2 and TRBJ1-2; 9 bases line up with TRBD1. This CDR3 has 14 amino acids. Germline assignment: CDR1 LGHNA and CDR2 YNFKEQ. The trim removed 5 bases at V and 4 bases at J, leaving 5 bases unmatched. CDR3 DNA: TGTGCCAGCAGCGGAACAGGGGGCTTCTATGGCTACACCTTC. This gives the protein CASSGTGGFYGYTF.

This clonotype occurred a few times. The genes are TRBV15 and TRBJ2-3, with 10 nucleotides matching TRBD1. This CDR3 is built from 14 residues. The V and J ends lost 7 bases and 1 base, in that order; junction bases with no gene match: 2. CDR1 is LNHNV, CDR2 YYDKDF, per germline (reference sequence). The CDR3 reads CATKGTGGTDTQYF. DNA of the CDR3: TGTGCCACCAAAGGGACAGGGGGCACAGATACGCAGTATTTT.

This clonotype was counted a few times. V and J are TRBV6-5 and TRBJ1-1; a possible D gene is TRBD1 (5 bases). Trimming took 6 bases from V and 3 from J, leaving 14 bases between them. Germline CDR1 is MNHEY and CDR2 is SVGAGI. The length of the CDR3 is 14 residues. CDR3 region: CASRPYGGYTEAFF. Here the CDR3 DNA reads TGTGCCAGCAGACCCTATGGGGGGTACACTGAAGCTTTCTTT.

The chain joins TRBV29-1 to TRBJ1-2; TRBD1 is a possible D gene (6 bases). This CDR3 contains 12 residues. Deletions cut 1 base from V and 8 bases from J, with 11 bases between. Looked up from germline, CDR1 is SQVTM and CDR2 is ANQGSEA. The chain's CDR3 is CSVEAGARGYTF. CDR3 sequence (DNA): TGCAGCGTTGAAGCGGGGGCGCGGGGCTACACCTTC.

The V and J genes are TRBV6-5 and TRBJ2-7, with 7 bases aligning to TRBD1. This CDR3 contains 12 residues. V trimming: 6 bases; J trimming: 5 bases; junction bases outside the gene matches: 4. Germline lookup yields CDR1 MNHEY and CDR2 SVGAGI. The CDR3 here is CASSDRVHEQYF. For the CDR3, the DNA is TGTGCCAGCAGCGACAGGGTCCACGAGCAGTACTTC.

The chain recombines TRBV7-9 with TRBJ1-4; D remains unclear. Germline CDR1 is SEHNR and CDR2 is FQNEAQ (reference sequence). Trimming took off 0 bases at V and 7 bases at J, with 12 bases between the two ends. CDR3 length equals 15 residues. DNA for the CDR3: TGTGCCAGCAGCTTAGCGGTCGGGAGACCTGAAAAACTGTTTTTT. It encodes CASSLAVGRPEKLFF. Full variable domain (rest looked up from reference TRBV7-9 and TRBJ1-4): DTGVSQNPRHKITKRGQNVTFRCDPISEHNRLYWYRQTLGQGPEFLTYFQNEAQLEKSRLLSDRFSAERPKGSFSTLEIQRTEQGDSAMYLCASSLAVGRPEKLFFGSGTQLSVL.

V and J are TRBV20-1 and TRBJ2-3, with 10 positions matching TRBD2. The CDR3 loop spans 14 amino acids. CDR1 is DFQATT and CDR2 is SNEGSKA in the germline V gene (reference sequence). The ends lost 3 bases at V and 1 base at J; junction bases unmatched: 1. The CDR3 loop is CSASGLAGTDTQYF. In DNA form, the CDR3 reads TGCAGTGCTAGTGGACTAGCGGGCACAGATACGCAGTATTTT.

V and J are TRBV6-6 and TRBJ2-7; D ambiguous. This CDR3 is 14 amino acids long. Germline values: CDR1 MNHNY, CDR2 SVGAGI (reference sequence). V was cut by 2 bases and J by 0 bases, with 8 bases left in between. CDR3 DNA sequence: TGTGCCAGCAGTTACAGAATGGTCTCCTACGAGCAGTACTTC. This codes for CASSYRMVSYEQYF.

This clonotype turned up a few times. This chain uses TRBV29-1 with TRBJ1-2; D ambiguous. The CDR3 runs to 13 residues. V was clipped by 0 bases and J by 3 bases, with 8 bases between them. Germline CDR1 is SQVTM and CDR2 is ANQGSEA. CDR3 nucleotides: TGCAGCGTTGAAGATCATCCAGACTATGGCTACACCTTC. It yields the protein CSVEDHPDYGYTF.

In this sample, this clonotype turned up a few times. The chain has TRBV3-1 and TRBJ1-5, with D unclear. Between the trimmed V and J ends, which lost 1 base and 3 bases, there was a span of 7 bases. CDR3 length equals 14 residues. Looked up from germline, CDR1 is LGHDT and CDR2 is YNNKEL (reference sequence). The CDR3 here is CASSQGTVNQPQHF. The CDR3 bases are TGTGCCAGCAGCCAAGGGACGGTCAATCAGCCCCAGCATTTT.

The chain joins TRBV20-1 to TRBJ1-2, with 8 positions matching TRBD1. Germline V gene data show CDR1 as DFQATT and CDR2 as SNEGSKA (reference sequence). The CDR3 totals 13 residues. Trimming cost V 3 bases and J 5 bases; bases outside gene matches: 5. The CDR3 sequence is CSASRGRRYGYTF. The CDR3 DNA reads as TGCAGTGCTAGCAGGGGGCGCCGATATGGCTACACCTTC.

The chain uses TRBV6-6 and TRBJ2-1, with 9 bases identical to TRBD1. Unmatched junction bases numbered 4, after V lost 0 bases and J lost 10 bases. Germline V gene sequence: CDR1 MNHNY, CDR2 SVGAGI (reference sequence). The CDR3 loop spans 14 amino acids. CDR3: CASSYSRQGGEQFF. DNA of the CDR3: TGTGCCAGCAGTTACTCGAGACAGGGGGGCGAGCAGTTCTTC.

This chain links TRBV6-2 or TRBV6-3 with TRBJ1-5; D is possibly TRBD1 (5 bases). Germline V gene lookup returns CDR1 MNHEY and CDR2 SVGEGT. Trimming removed 2 bases at V and 2 bases at J, with 10 bases between. The CDR3 is made up of 15 amino acids. DNA of the CDR3: TGTGCCAGCAGTTACATCCGAGGGGGCAATCAGCCCCAGCATTTT. It is translated as CASSYIRGGNQPQHF.

This clonotype was seen a few times. The rearrangement links TRBV4-3 to TRBJ2-3; no definite D call. The V end lost 2 bases, the J end lost 5 bases, and 11 bases lay between the germline ends. CDR1 and CDR2 (germline): LGHNA, YSLEER. The CDR3 covers 14 residues. CDR3 DNA sequence: TGCGCCAGCAGCCAAAGTTGGGGTGGAGATACGCAGTATTTT. Translating gives CASSQSWGGDTQYF.

This clonotype showed up just a few times. The chain recombines TRBV5-1 with TRBJ2-7; TRBD2 might be the D (5 bases). Germline loops: CDR1 SGHRS, CDR2 YFSETQ. Deletions cut 4 bases from V and 0 bases from J, with 17 bases between. This CDR3 comprises 16 residues. The CDR3 is CASSEGLGWRSYEQYV. DNA of the CDR3: TGCGCCAGCAGCGAGGGCCTAGGTTGGCGCTCCTACGAGCAGTACGTC.

This clonotype showed up just a few times. This chain connects TRBV4-1 to TRBJ2-4; D gene uncertain. This CDR3 region has 18 residues. Trimming cost V 3 bases and J 0 bases, with 18 bases left between them. Germline CDR1 reads MGHRA; CDR2 reads YSYEKL. CDR3 sequence reads: CASSHVLVKGLAKNIQYF. For the CDR3, the DNA is TGCGCCAGCAGCCATGTCCTTGTGAAGGGATTAGCCAAAAACATTCAGTACTTC.

The chain has TRBV7-8 and TRBJ2-3; no reliable D call. The CDR3 length is 12 residues. CDR1 is SGHVS and CDR2 is FQNEAQ in the germline V gene. V shed 7 bases and J shed 4 bases, with 9 bases lying between them. The CDR3 loop is CASTPTPDTQYF. In DNA, the CDR3 is TGTGCCAGCACCCCCACCCCAGATACGCAGTATTTT.

Only a few counts were recorded for this clonotype. The J gene is TRBJ1-5, the V gene TRBV10-2; TRBD1 matches at 8 bases. In germline, CDR1 is WSHSY, CDR2 SAAADI. This CDR3 is 19 amino acids long. After removal of 10 bases from V and 0 bases from J, the junction contained 20 bases not matched to a gene. The CDR3 DNA follows: TGCGCCACCAGCACCCGGTTTTTCACAGGGGGTGATAGCAATCAGCCCCAGCATTTT. Protein: CATSTRFFTGGDSNQPQHF.

This clonotype appeared a few times. The genes are TRBV9 and TRBJ1-2; no clear D. The CDR3 has 10 residues. V was pared by 5 bases and J by 8 bases, with 7 bases between. Germline V gene lookup returns CDR1 SGDLS and CDR2 YYNGEE. For the CDR3, the DNA is TGTGCCAGCAGTGGAAGGGGCTACACCTTC. Its translation: CASSGRGYTF.

The V and J genes are TRBV5-1 and TRBJ1-1, with a weak D call TRBD1 (6 bases). The V and J ends lost 2 bases and 5 bases respectively, with 13 bases between them. This CDR3 contains 14 residues. Germline V gene data show CDR1 as SGHRS and CDR2 as YFSETQ. The CDR3 is CASSFGGTLTEAFF. CDR3 sequence (DNA): TGCGCCAGCAGCTTCGGGGGCACTTTGACTGAAGCTTTCTTT.

This clonotype turned up a few times. The chain links TRBV5-6 to TRBJ2-7; 8 bases match TRBD1. The germline V gene has CDR1 SGHDT and CDR2 YYEEEE. The CDR3 runs to 14 residues. The CDR3 protein is CAISRGRRGHEQYV. In DNA form, the CDR3 reads TGTGCCATCAGCAGGGGGCGAAGAGGTCACGAGCAGTACGTC.

The chain is built from TRBV9 and TRBJ1-6; TRBD1 matches at 11 bases. Losses at the gene ends were 8 bases for V and 8 bases for J; bases not matched to a gene: 9. From germline, CDR1 is SGDLS and CDR2 YYNGEE. This CDR3 has 15 residues. CDR3 DNA sequence: TGTGCCAGTGCGGGGACAGGGGGTTTAGATTCACCCCTCCACTTT. Residues: CASAGTGGLDSPLHF.

The chain is built from TRBV10-3 and TRBJ1-1, with D unclear. This CDR3 spans 14 amino acids. Deletions cut 10 bases from V and 5 bases from J, with 20 bases between. Germline V gene sequence: CDR1 ENHRY, CDR2 SYGVKD. CDR3 coding DNA: TGTGCCACTCAAGGCCGGGGAGTGGAAACTGAAGCTTTCTTT. It codes for CATQGRGVETEAFF.

The chain is built from TRBV4-1 and TRBJ2-7; 7 positions agree with TRBD1. Germline V gene sequence: CDR1 MGHRA, CDR2 YSYEKL. The ends lost 4 bases at V and 3 bases at J; junction bases unmatched: 9. CDR3 length equals 15 residues. The CDR3 loop is CASSRATGYHYEQYF. CDR3 DNA: TGCGCCAGCAGCCGAGCGACAGGGTACCACTACGAGCAGTACTTC.

This clonotype appeared many times. CDR3 in DNA: TGTGCCAGCAGTTTACTGCAACTACAGGGGCATGAGCAGTTCTTC. Encoded protein: CASSLLQLQGHEQFF. V and J are TRBV12-3 or TRBV12-4 and TRBJ2-1; TRBD1 agrees at 7 bases. Trimming cost V 2 bases and J 8 bases; bases outside gene matches: 9. The CDR3 is made up of 15 amino acids.

For the CDR3, the DNA is TGTGCCAGCAGAAAGTCTGGCACTGAAGCTTTCTTT. This sequence encodes CASRKSGTEAFF. The rearrangement joins TRBV12-3 or TRBV12-4 to TRBJ1-1; D ambiguous. V was shortened by 6 bases and J by 4 bases, with 9 bases between the two germline ends. This CDR3 has 12 residues.

The genes are TRBV27 and TRBJ2-7, with 9 nucleotides matching TRBD1. Germline CDR1 and CDR2: MNHEY and SMNVEV (reference sequence). This CDR3 region has 15 residues. V shed 1 base, J shed 4 bases, and the junction held 5 bases outside the gene matches. The CDR3, as DNA: TGTGCCAGCAGTTTATATCCGGGACAGGGATACGAGCAGTACTTC. As protein: CASSLYPGQGYEQYF.